Shown below are 32 T cell receptor beta chains from a single sample sequenced in a study of T cell therapy after organ transplantation. The data were produced by immunoSEQ multiplex PCR, yet TCRdb's version contains in-frame clones alone and is incomplete. The sample comprises 3,000 to 4,000 clones, about 69% of which are singletons, and about 35% rests with the top ten. Noted time point: 20-29 weeks after completion of therapy. No antigen has been assigned to these receptors. The sequencing used CD8+ T cells from blood, collected after autologous CMV-specific T cell therapy. The origin of the receptors is a human patient who had received a solid organ transplant and had CMV disease. Part of the T cell pool may stem from the graft donor.

The rearrangement uses TRBV6-5 and TRBJ1-2; 7 bases line up with TRBD1. The CDR3 spans 15 residues. V trimming: 6 bases; J trimming: 4 bases; junction bases outside the gene matches: 11. Germline V gene sequence: CDR1 MNHEY, CDR2 SVGAGI. The DNA for the CDR3 is TGTGCCAGCAGCCCCTCAACAGGGGCTAGCTATGGCTACACCTTC. Protein sequence: CASSPSTGASYGYTF.

The chain recombines TRBV7-9 with TRBJ2-3; D ambiguous. Germline V gene sequence: CDR1 SEHNR, CDR2 FQNEAQ (reference sequence). With 2 bases removed from V and 0 bases from J, the gap between germline ends came to 9 bases. The CDR3 loop spans 15 amino acids. CDR3 sequence: CASSLRVGSTDTQYF. The CDR3, as DNA: TGTGCCAGCAGCTTAAGGGTCGGGAGCACAGATACGCAGTATTTT.

Judged by abundance, this clone is medium-sized. V is TRBV7-9 and J is TRBJ2-1, with 7 bases fitting TRBD2. Germline values: CDR1 SEHNR, CDR2 FQNEAQ (reference sequence). The CDR3 is 16 residues long. After removal of 6 bases from V and 3 bases from J, the junction contained 11 bases not matched to a gene. CDR3 DNA sequence: TGTGCCAGCAGGCCCCAGACGGGGACTAACTACAATGAGCAGTTCTTC. This gives the protein CASRPQTGTNYNEQFF.

V gene TRBV7-9 combines with J gene TRBJ1-2, with a weak D call TRBD1 (5 bases). From germline, CDR1 is SEHNR and CDR2 FQNEAQ (reference sequence). Trimming left V 4 bases short and J 5 bases short, with 11 bases between. The CDR3 contains 13 residues. The CDR3 nucleotides read TGTGCCAGCAGCTCGGGACTTGGGTATGGCTACACCTTC. Translated, it gives CASSSGLGYGYTF.

The chain is built from TRBV7-9 and TRBJ1-1, with D unresolved. V was clipped by 5 bases and J by 7 bases, with 17 bases between them. Germline V gene data show CDR1 as SEHNR and CDR2 as FQNEAQ (reference sequence). CDR3 size: 14 residues. CDR3 bases: TGTGCCAGCAGCCCCACGGTTACCCTTGATGAAGCTTTCTTT. It specifies CASSPTVTLDEAFF.

The chain recombines TRBV7-6 with TRBJ2-5; 7 bases map to TRBD2. CDR3 length: 15 amino acids. The V segment lost 1 base and the J segment 4 bases; nucleotides outside the gene matches: 6. The germline V gene encodes CDR1 SGHVS and CDR2 FNYEAQ. The CDR3 protein is CASSLVFGGGETQYF. As DNA, the CDR3 is TGTGCCAGCAGCTTAGTGTTTGGCGGGGGAGAGACCCAGTACTTC.

The chain combines TRBV27 with TRBJ2-5; D is tentatively TRBD1 or TRBD2 (5 bases each). V gave up 5 bases and J gave up 0 bases, with 7 bases separating them. The V gene's germline CDR1 is MNHEY and CDR2 SMNVEV (reference sequence). The CDR3 has 13 residues. CDR3 sequence reads: CASSPGHQETQYF. The CDR3 DNA reads TGTGCCAGCAGTCCGGGACACCAAGAGACCCAGTACTTC.

This clone was observed once. The chain joins TRBV7-6 to TRBJ1-1; TRBD1 agrees at 7 bases. The germline V gene encodes CDR1 SGHVS and CDR2 FNYEAQ. The CDR3 covers 18 residues. J was trimmed by 1 base and V by 3 bases; bases with no gene match: 14. In DNA form, the CDR3 reads TGTGCCAGCAGCTTTCCCACCTGGAGACAGGGAGAGAACACTGAAGCTTTCTTT. Translation gives CASSFPTWRQGENTEAFF.

This clone was seen a handful of times. J is TRBJ1-2 and V is TRBV5-4; tentative D call: TRBD1 (6 bases). V lost 4 bases and J 5 bases, leaving 24 bases between the germline ends. CDR3 length: 17 amino acids. Per germline, CDR1 SGHNT and CDR2 YYREEE (reference sequence). The CDR3 DNA reads TGTGCCAGCAGCCTAGGGACATTTTTTGCCCCCTCTTATGGCTACACCTTC. It translates to CASSLGTFFAPSYGYTF.

The gene calls are TRBV5-5 and TRBJ1-1; no clear D. Germline values: CDR1 SGHKS, CDR2 YYEKEE (reference sequence). The V gene lost 0 bases and the J gene lost 2 bases, with 11 bases spanning the gap. The CDR3 consists of 15 residues. The CDR3 bases are TGTGCCAGCAGCTTGGCCGCGGCGGGAAACACTGAAGCTTTCTTT. This gives the protein CASSLAAAGNTEAFF.

V is TRBV15 and J is TRBJ2-7; no clear D. The CDR3 runs 13 residues. Germline values: CDR1 LNHNV, CDR2 YYDKDF (reference sequence). V was pared by 5 bases and J by 0 bases, with 8 bases between. The CDR3 loop is CATSGPSSYEQYF. The CDR3 bases are TGTGCCACCAGCGGCCCGAGCTCCTACGAGCAGTACTTC.

The rearrangement joins TRBV19 to TRBJ2-2; no clear D gene. CDR1 is LNHDA and CDR2 is SQIVND in the germline V gene (reference sequence). The CDR3 consists of 13 residues. Trimming removed 8 bases from V and 2 bases from J, with 9 bases in between. The CDR3 region is CASSYGNTGELFF. CDR3 in DNA: TGTGCCAGTTCGTACGGAAACACCGGGGAGCTGTTTTTT.

The chain is built from TRBV7-2 and TRBJ2-3; D remains ambiguous. The V gene's germline CDR1 is SGHTA and CDR2 FQGNSA. This CDR3 contains 17 residues. V was clipped by 5 bases and J by 2 bases, with 20 bases between them. CDR3 DNA: TGTGCCAGCAGCCCCTCCCCCCGGCGAACCCTCACAGATACGCAGTATTTT. This codes for CASSPSPRRTLTDTQYF.

The chain carries TRBV19 and TRBJ1-1, with D maybe TRBD1 (5 bases). With 6 bases removed from V and 1 base from J, the gap between germline ends came to 18 bases. The CDR3 sequence is 16 residues long. Germline loops: CDR1 LNHDA, CDR2 SQIVND (reference sequence). This CDR3 is CASSLGTDTSNTEAFF. The DNA of the CDR3 is TGTGCCAGTAGCTTGGGGACGGACACTTCGAACACTGAAGCTTTCTTT.

The chain employs TRBV11-2 and TRBJ2-5; weak D call: TRBD2 (6 bases). Trimming took 5 bases from V and 7 from J, leaving 14 bases between them. The CDR3 covers 13 residues. Germline V CDR1 and CDR2: SGHAT, FQNNGV. The CDR3 spells CASSPAGLVTQYF. Here the CDR3 DNA reads TGTGCCAGCAGCCCGGCGGGGCTAGTGACCCAGTACTTC.

V and J are TRBV7-8 and TRBJ1-2, with D unclear. Trimming pared 2 bases from V and 3 bases from J, leaving 1 base between. This CDR3 has 11 amino acids. Germline V lookup: CDR1 SGHVS, CDR2 FQNEAQ. The CDR3 is CASSLYYGYTF. The CDR3 DNA reads as TGTGCCAGCAGCTTATACTATGGCTACACCTTC. Full variable domain (rest looked up from reference TRBV7-8 and TRBJ1-2): GAGVSQSPRYKVAKRGQDVALRCDPISGHVSLFWYQQALGQGPEFLTYFQNEAQLDKSGLPSDRFFAERPEGSVSTLKIQRTQQEDSAVYLCASSLYYGYTFGSGTRLTVV.

The chain has TRBV5-1 and TRBJ1-3, with D uncertain. V lost 3 bases to trimming and J lost 2 bases, with 9 bases between them. Germline V gene data show CDR1 as SGHRS and CDR2 as YFSETQ. The CDR3 sequence is 14 residues long. The CDR3 loop is CASSWDNTGNTIYF. DNA for the CDR3: TGCGCCAGCAGCTGGGATAACACTGGAAACACCATATATTTT.

The rearrangement uses TRBV7-9 and TRBJ2-7; 10 bases match TRBD2. This CDR3 spans 17 amino acids. Germline CDR1 and CDR2: SEHNR and FQNEAQ (reference sequence). J was trimmed by 2 bases and V by 5 bases; bases with no gene match: 12. The CDR3 nucleotides read TGTGCCAGCAGCCCGAGCGGAGCGGGAGGGGGCACCTACGAGCAGTACGTC. It yields the protein CASSPSGAGGGTYEQYV.

In the case of this clone: A single base is all that separates this from a far larger clone, so a read error is likely. Other nucleotide sequences in the sample specify the same CDR3. V is TRBV9 and J is TRBJ2-2; 8 bases map to TRBD2. The CDR3 length is 19 residues. The germline gives CDR1 SGDLS, CDR2 YYNGEE. The CDR3 DNA follows: TGTCCCAGCAGCGTAGTTCCAGCGGGAGATGGGGGGGGCACCGGGGAGCTGTTTTTT. This sequence encodes CPSSVVPAGDGGGTGELFF. The full variable domain, with the rest looked up from reference TRBV9 and TRBJ2-2, is DSGVTQTPKHLITATGQRVTLRCSPRSGDLSVYWYQQSLDQGLQFLIQYYNGEERAKGNILERFSAQQFPDLHSELNLSSLELGDSALYFCPSSVVPAGDGGGTGELFFGEGSRLTVL.

A remark on this clone: It is unclear where the CDR3 begins or ends on the DNA, so no DNA is shown, and the CDR3 is as TCRdb lists it. This chain links TRBV19 with TRBJ2-7; the table's D gene call, TRBD2, was not cross checked with the DNA. Germline CDR1 is LNHDA and CDR2 is SQIVND (reference sequence). The length of the CDR3 is 12 amino acids, counting both ends. This chain's CDR3 is CASSSGIYEQYF.

This clone occurred once. Only one base separates this from a far larger clonotype, so it likely reflects a read error. Other DNA sequences in the same sample also yield this CDR3. The V gene is TRBV9, the J gene TRBJ2-2; 8 bases line up with TRBD2. The CDR3 is 19 amino acids. V was clipped by 0 bases and J by 4 bases; unmatched bases: 14. Germline V lookup: CDR1 SGDLS, CDR2 YYNGEE. The CDR3 DNA sequence: TGTGCCAGCAGCGTAGTGCCAGCGGGAGATGGGGGGGGCACCGGGGAGCTGTTTTTT. It encodes CASSVVPAGDGGGTGELFF. Using reference TRBV9 and TRBJ2-2 for the parts outside the CDR3, the full variable domain is DSGVTQTPKHLITATGQRVTLRCSPRSGDLSVYWYQQSLDQGLQFLIQYYNGEERAKGNILERFSAQQFPDLHSELNLSSLELGDSALYFCASSVVPAGDGGGTGELFFGEGSRLTVL.

V and J are TRBV4-1 and TRBJ2-2; TRBD1 matches at 8 bases. CDR3 length equals 17 residues. The junction had 8 bases not matched to a gene; V was cut back by 1 base and J by 4 bases. The germline V gene has CDR1 MGHRA and CDR2 YSYEKL. The CDR3, as DNA: TGCGCCAGCAGCCAAGTCCCAGGGGGCTATAGCACCGGGGAGCTGTTTTTT. This translates into CASSQVPGGYSTGELFF.

This chain links TRBV11-2 with TRBJ2-7, with a tentative D call TRBD2 (5 bases). The CDR3 loop spans 15 amino acids. V was pared by 1 base and J by 1 base, with 11 bases between. Germline lookup yields CDR1 SGHAT and CDR2 FQNNGV. CDR3 sequence (DNA): TGTGCCAGCAGCTTAGGTTCACTAGGATCCTACGAGCAGTACTTC. Its translation: CASSLGSLGSYEQYF.

J is TRBJ2-5 and V is TRBV6-5, with D perhaps matching TRBD2 (6 bases). Germline-derived CDR1 and CDR2 are MNHEY and SVGAGI. V was pared by 4 bases and J by 0 bases, with 12 bases between. The CDR3 sequence is 15 residues long. CDR3 in amino acids: CASSSLRDYQETQYF. For the CDR3, the DNA is TGTGCCAGCAGTTCCCTCCGGGACTACCAAGAGACCCAGTACTTC.

The chain links TRBV7-9 to TRBJ1-1; D unclear. Trimming cost V 1 base and J 0 bases, with 3 bases left between them. Germline CDR1 is SEHNR and CDR2 is FQNEAQ (reference sequence). This CDR3 region has 13 residues. CDR3 coding DNA: TGTGCCAGCAGCTTAGAACTGAACACTGAAGCTTTCTTT. Amino acid sequence: CASSLELNTEAFF.

The rearrangement uses TRBV7-6 and TRBJ1-2; no clear D gene. Between the trimmed V and J ends, which lost 5 bases and 0 bases, there was a span of 13 bases. The CDR3 consists of 15 residues. Germline values: CDR1 SGHVS, CDR2 FNYEAQ. The CDR3 region has the DNA TGTGCCAGCAGCCCCGAGGTATCTACTAACTATGGCTACACCTTC. Translation gives CASSPEVSTNYGYTF.

This chain joins TRBV6-5 and TRBJ1-1; D remains unclear. The CDR3 spans 11 residues. Per germline, CDR1 MNHEY and CDR2 SVGAGI. V lost 6 bases and J 7 bases, leaving 9 bases between the germline ends. CDR3 protein: CASSPRDEAFF. The CDR3, as DNA: TGTGCCAGCAGCCCTCGGGATGAAGCTTTCTTT.

As for this clone: One end of the junction varies from germline; a read error may be responsible. The chain joins TRBV9 to TRBJ2-3; 9 bases fit TRBD2. This CDR3 contains 15 residues. Germline loops: CDR1 SGDLS, CDR2 YYNGEE. CDR3 nucleotide sequence: TGTGCCAGCAGCGCCTCAGGGTTAGCGGGAGATGCGCAGTATTTT. It is translated as CASSASGLAGDAQYF.

The rearrangement joins TRBV18 to TRBJ2-5, with D maybe TRBD1 (6 bases). Between the trimmed V and J ends, which lost 3 bases and 2 bases, there was a span of 13 bases. This CDR3 spans 15 amino acids. CDR1 is KGHSH and CDR2 is LQKENI in the germline V gene. CDR3 amino acids: CASSPRRQVQETQYF. The CDR3, as DNA: TGTGCCAGCTCACCTCGTAGACAGGTACAAGAGACCCAGTACTTC.

This clone is a singleton in its sample. The CDR3 DNA is TGTGCCAGCAGTGAGATTGCGGGAACGGCAGAGACCCAGTACTTC. Translating gives CASSEIAGTAETQYF. The gene calls are TRBV6-1 and TRBJ2-5; D might be TRBD2 (6 bases). CDR1 and CDR2 (germline): MNHNS, SASEGT. V was clipped by 3 bases and J by 4 bases, with 15 bases between them. The CDR3 runs to 15 residues.

By share, this clone counts as medium-sized. This sequence joins TRBV10-3 and TRBJ2-7; 7 bases agree with TRBD2. After removal of 2 bases from V and 7 bases from J, the junction contained 11 bases not matched to a gene. CDR1 ENHRY and CDR2 SYGVKD come from the germline V gene. The CDR3 runs 15 residues. CDR3 nucleotide sequence: TGTGCCATCAGTGAGCGGATTACTAGCGAGGGGGAGCAGTACTTC. The encoded protein is CAISERITSEGEQYF.

The chain uses TRBV7-9 and TRBJ2-5, with 12 nucleotides matching TRBD2. J was trimmed by 1 base and V by 6 bases; bases with no gene match: 3. The germline V gene has CDR1 SEHNR and CDR2 FQNEAQ (reference sequence). The CDR3 extends over 15 amino acids. The CDR3 DNA is TGTGCCAGCAGTCTAGCGGGAGGGGCCCAAGAGACCCAGTACTTC. Its translation: CASSLAGGAQETQYF.